This T cell receptor beta chain was captured by sequencing in a study of control samples from healthy donors and cancer patients. Generated by immunoSEQ multiplex PCR, the TCRdb table keeps only in-frame clones and is missing some. The repertoire holds 52,000 or so clones, with about 95% as singletons. This TCR was recovered from a man younger than 40 in good health. The sequenced sample consisted of blood.

CDR3 amino acids: CASRDRGNTGELFF. DNA for the CDR3: TGTGCCAGTAGGGACAGGGGCAACACCGGGGAGCTGTTTTTT. This chain joins TRBV19 and TRBJ2-2; 9 bases align to TRBD1. Trimming took 6 bases from V and 2 from J; bases not matched to a gene: 1. The CDR3 consists of 14 residues. In germline, CDR1 is LNHDA, CDR2 SQIVND (reference sequence).